This TCR beta chain was sequenced during a study of cytomegalovirus exposure and HLA in healthy donors. V shed 0 bases and J 3 bases; nucleotides not matched to a gene: 5. Germline CDR1 and CDR2: SGHNT and YYREEE (reference sequence). The CDR3 is made up of 16 amino acids. Both 60 Vbeta primers and 13 Jbeta primers went into the PCR. Clones were read by immunoSEQ multiplex PCR, and TCRdb kept only the in-frame ones, dropping some. Of roughly 140,000 clones in the sample, around 79% were seen once. The source material was PBMCs. This chain joins TRBV5-4 and TRBJ2-3, with 9 bases fitting TRBD2. This clonotype was obtained from a man aged 45-65 years in good health and CMV-seropositive. CDR3 nucleotide sequence: TGTGCCAGCAGCTTGGGAGCGGGAGGTGGGACAGATACGCAGTATTTT. Its protein product is CASSLGAGGGTDTQYF.